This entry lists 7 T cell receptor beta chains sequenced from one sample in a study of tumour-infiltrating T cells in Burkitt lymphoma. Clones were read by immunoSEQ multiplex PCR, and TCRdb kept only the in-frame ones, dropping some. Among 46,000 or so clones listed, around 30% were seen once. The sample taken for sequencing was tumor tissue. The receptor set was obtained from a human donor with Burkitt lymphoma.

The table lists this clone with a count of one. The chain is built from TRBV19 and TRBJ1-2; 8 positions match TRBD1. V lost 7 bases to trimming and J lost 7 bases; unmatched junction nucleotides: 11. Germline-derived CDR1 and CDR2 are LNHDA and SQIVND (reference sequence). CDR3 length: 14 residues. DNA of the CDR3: TGTGCCAGTAAGGCAGGGGGCTCGGCAAGTGGCTACACCTTC. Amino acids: CASKAGGSASGYTF.

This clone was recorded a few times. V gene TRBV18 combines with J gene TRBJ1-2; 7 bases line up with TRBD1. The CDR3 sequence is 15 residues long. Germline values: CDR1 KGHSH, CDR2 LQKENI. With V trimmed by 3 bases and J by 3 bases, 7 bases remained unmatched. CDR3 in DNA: TGTGCCAGCTCACCCTCGAGGGGGCTGGACTATGGCTACACCTTC. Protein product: CASSPSRGLDYGYTF.

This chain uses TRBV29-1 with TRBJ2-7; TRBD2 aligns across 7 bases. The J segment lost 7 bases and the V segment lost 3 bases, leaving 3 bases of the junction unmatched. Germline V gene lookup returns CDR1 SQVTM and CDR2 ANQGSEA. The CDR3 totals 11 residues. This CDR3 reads CSVDGEGEQYF. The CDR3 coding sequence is TGCAGCGTTGATGGGGAGGGGGAGCAGTACTTC.

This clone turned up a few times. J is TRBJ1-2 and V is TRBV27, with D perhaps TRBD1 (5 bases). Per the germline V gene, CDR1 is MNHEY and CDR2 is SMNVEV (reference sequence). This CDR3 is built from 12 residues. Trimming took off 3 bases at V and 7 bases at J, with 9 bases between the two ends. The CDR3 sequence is CASSFGGIGYTF. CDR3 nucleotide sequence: TGTGCCAGCAGTTTCGGGGGTATTGGCTACACCTTC.

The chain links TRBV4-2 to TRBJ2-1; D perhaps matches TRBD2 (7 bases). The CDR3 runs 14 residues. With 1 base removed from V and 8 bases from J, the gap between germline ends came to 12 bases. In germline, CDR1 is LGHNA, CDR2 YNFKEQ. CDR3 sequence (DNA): TGTGCCAGCAGCCAAGTGGGGGGGGCCGATGAGCAGTTCTTC. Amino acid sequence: CASSQVGGADEQFF.

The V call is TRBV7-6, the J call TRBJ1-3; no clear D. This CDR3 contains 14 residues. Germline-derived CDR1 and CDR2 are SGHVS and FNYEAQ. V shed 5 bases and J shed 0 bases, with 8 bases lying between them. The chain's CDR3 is CASSAGTSGNTIYF. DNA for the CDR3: TGTGCCAGCAGCGCAGGCACCTCTGGAAACACCATATATTTT.

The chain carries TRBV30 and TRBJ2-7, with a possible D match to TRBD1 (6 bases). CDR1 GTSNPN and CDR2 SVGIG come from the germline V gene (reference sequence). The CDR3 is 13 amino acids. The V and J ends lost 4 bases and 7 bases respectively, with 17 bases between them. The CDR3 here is CAWTASRQGEQYF. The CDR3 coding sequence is TGTGCCTGGACAGCGTCACGTCAGGGGGAGCAGTACTTC.